Listed below are T cell receptor beta chains from one sample, sequenced in a study of response to subunit inactivated influenza vaccine. In TCRdb, the RT-PCR reads were re-called with MiXCR into one record per CDR3 protein. The table includes approximately 530,000 distinct CDR3 sequences, 13% detected once. Sequences were derived from PBMCs from blood, sampled more than 35 days after vaccination. Receptor source: a man between 45 and 60 years old who received an inactivated influenza vaccine. Each CDR3 is given with its conserved first and last residue. A D gene is named only where the DNA matches it firmly. Size values are once, few and many counts, or a class for expanded clones, and some rows have none.

d_call: TRBD2
clone_size: many
j_call: TRBJ2-3
v_call: TRBV5-5
cdr3_aa: CASSETAGGPLDTQYF
cdr3_nt: TGTGCCAGCAGCGAAACAGCGGGGGGCCCTTTGGATACGCAGTATTTT

d_call: TRBD2
clone_size: -
j_call: TRBJ2-7
v_call: TRBV12-3/TRBV12-4
cdr3_aa: CASGFRGGDEQYF
cdr3_nt: TGTGCCAGCGGCTTTCGGGGGGGCGACGAGCAGTACTTC

d_call: TRBD1
clone_size: -
j_call: TRBJ2-5
v_call: TRBV12-3/TRBV12-4
cdr3_aa: CASSPRGRWETQYF
cdr3_nt: TGTGCCAGCAGCCCCAGGGGGCGATGGGAGACCCAGTACTTC

d_call: -
clone_size: many
j_call: TRBJ2-3
v_call: TRBV29-1
cdr3_aa: CSVYTDTQYF
cdr3_nt: TGCAGCGTGTACACAGATACGCAGTATTTT

d_call: TRBD2
clone_size: few
j_call: TRBJ2-5
v_call: TRBV4-1
cdr3_aa: CASSALAGGGETQYF
cdr3_nt: TGCGCCAGCAGCGCCCTTGCGGGGGGCGGAGAGACCCAGTACTTC

d_call: TRBD1
clone_size: -
j_call: TRBJ2-6
v_call: TRBV12-3/TRBV12-4
cdr3_aa: CASSGTGGNVLTF
cdr3_nt: TGTGCCAGCTCCGGGACAGGGGGCAACGTCCTGACTTTC

d_call: TRBD2
clone_size: few
j_call: TRBJ2-1
v_call: TRBV2
cdr3_aa: CASRFPGTRLNEQFF
cdr3_nt: TGTGCCAGCAGATTTCCCGGGACTAGACTCAATGAGCAGTTCTTC

d_call: -
clone_size: -
j_call: TRBJ2-4
v_call: TRBV9
cdr3_aa: CASATGGTGKNIQYF
cdr3_nt: TGTGCCAGCGCGACCGGGGGGACAGGCAAAAACATTCAGTACTTC

d_call: -
clone_size: -
j_call: TRBJ2-7
v_call: TRBV10-3
cdr3_aa: CAISEASTVGTYEQYF
cdr3_nt: TGTGCCATCAGTGAGGCATCAACCGTAGGGACCTACGAGCAGTACTTC

d_call: TRBD2
clone_size: -
j_call: TRBJ2-1
v_call: TRBV30
cdr3_aa: CAWRASGRSYNEQFF
cdr3_nt: TGTGCCTGGAGAGCTAGCGGGAGGTCCTACAATGAGCAGTTCTTC

d_call: TRBD2
clone_size: -
j_call: TRBJ2-3
v_call: TRBV12-3/TRBV12-4
cdr3_aa: CASSLGSGGDTQYF
cdr3_nt: TGTGCCAGCAGTTTAGGTAGCGGGGGCGATACGCAGTATTTT

d_call: TRBD2
clone_size: many
j_call: TRBJ2-7
v_call: TRBV4-1
cdr3_aa: CASSQGRLAGGQTYEQYF
cdr3_nt: TGCGCCAGCAGCCAAGGCCGGCTAGCGGGGGGGCAAACCTACGAGCAGTACTTC

d_call: -
clone_size: -
j_call: TRBJ2-7
v_call: TRBV11-2
cdr3_aa: CASSLWNRDYEQYF
cdr3_nt: TGTGCCAGCAGTTTGTGGAACAGGGACTACGAGCAGTACTTC

d_call: TRBD2
clone_size: once
j_call: TRBJ2-3
v_call: TRBV11-1
cdr3_aa: CASSLRLAGGPGDTDTQYF
cdr3_nt: TGTGCCAGCAGCTTAAGGCTAGCGGGAGGGCCGGGGGACACAGATACGCAGTATTTT

d_call: -
clone_size: -
j_call: TRBJ2-1
v_call: TRBV7-3
cdr3_aa: CASSLRQSRGEQFF
cdr3_nt: TGTGCCAGCAGCTTAAGGCAGTCCAGGGGTGAGCAGTTCTTC

d_call: -
clone_size: -
j_call: TRBJ1-1
v_call: TRBV7-2
cdr3_aa: CASSLLGIPTEAFF
cdr3_nt: TGTGCCAGCAGCTTATTGGGTATCCCCACTGAAGCTTTCTTT

d_call: -
clone_size: -
j_call: TRBJ2-1
v_call: TRBV29-1
cdr3_aa: CSVEVWATGYNEQFF
cdr3_nt: TGCAGCGTTGAGGTTTGGGCCACGGGCTACAATGAGCAGTTCTTC